This entry concerns a single T cell receptor beta chain. As yet, its antigen is unknown. Time point here: newly diagnosed GD, antithyroid drugs for less than 3 months. With RNA extracted from PBMCs as input, the TCR library was made. Investigators prepared the TCR beta libraries by applying iRepertoire HTBI primers and Arm-PCR of CDR3 regions. TCRdb re-derived calls from the multiplex PCR reads in MiXCR, one entry per CDR3 protein. The sample carries over 500,000 distinct CDR3 sequences, roughly 15% recorded once. This sample was included in a study of regulatory T cells in long-lasting Graves disease. Looking at the study overall: Graves' patients with a new diagnosis had received antithyroid drugs under 3 months.

Study-level findings and limits: TRBV28, TRBJ1-2 and TRBJ2-5 emerged as the favored segments in persistent disease.

Deletions cut 5 bases from V and 0 bases from J, with 16 bases between. This CDR3 spans 16 amino acids. Germline V gene lookup returns CDR1 SGHAT and CDR2 FQNNGV. This sample also appeared in a second study, on T cells in Graves' hyperthyroidism and ophthalmopathy.

This receptor was taken from a woman younger than 45 with Graves disease. This chain joins TRBV11-2 and TRBJ1-1; D gene uncertain. The material sequenced was peripheral blood mononuclear cells (PBMCs), taken at new diagnosis, from a patient treated with antithyroid drugs. CDR3 loop: CASSPGSGPMNTEAFF. The CDR3 nucleotides read TGTGCCAGCAGCCCCGGCTCCGGGCCGATGAACACTGAAGCTTTCTTT.